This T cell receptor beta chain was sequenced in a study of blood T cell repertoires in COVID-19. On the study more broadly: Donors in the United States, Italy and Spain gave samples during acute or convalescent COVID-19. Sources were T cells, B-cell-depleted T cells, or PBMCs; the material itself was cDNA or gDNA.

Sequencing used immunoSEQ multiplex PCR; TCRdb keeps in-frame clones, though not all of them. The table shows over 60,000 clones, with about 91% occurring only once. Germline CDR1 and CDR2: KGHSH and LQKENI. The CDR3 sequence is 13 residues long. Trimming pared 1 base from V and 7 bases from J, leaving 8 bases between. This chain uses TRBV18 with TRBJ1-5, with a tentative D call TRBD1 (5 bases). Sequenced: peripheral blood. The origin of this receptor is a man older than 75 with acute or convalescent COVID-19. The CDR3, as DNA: TGTGCCAGCTCACCACGGGGGGGACAGCCCCAGCATTTT. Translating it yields CASSPRGGQPQHF.